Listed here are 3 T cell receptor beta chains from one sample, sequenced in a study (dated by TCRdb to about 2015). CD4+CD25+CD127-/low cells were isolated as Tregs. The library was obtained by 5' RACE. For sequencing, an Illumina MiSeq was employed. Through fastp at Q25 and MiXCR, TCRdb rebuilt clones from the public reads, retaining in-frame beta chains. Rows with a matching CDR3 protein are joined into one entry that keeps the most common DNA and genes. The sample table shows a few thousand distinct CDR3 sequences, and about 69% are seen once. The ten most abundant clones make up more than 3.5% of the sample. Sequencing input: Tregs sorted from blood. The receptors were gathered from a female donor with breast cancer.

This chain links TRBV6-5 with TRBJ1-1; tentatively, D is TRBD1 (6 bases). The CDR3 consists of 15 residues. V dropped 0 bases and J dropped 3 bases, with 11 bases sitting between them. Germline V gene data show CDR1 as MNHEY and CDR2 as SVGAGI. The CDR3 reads CASSYSLEGDTEAFF. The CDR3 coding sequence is TGTGCCAGCAGTTACTCGCTGGAGGGGGACACTGAAGCTTTCTTT.

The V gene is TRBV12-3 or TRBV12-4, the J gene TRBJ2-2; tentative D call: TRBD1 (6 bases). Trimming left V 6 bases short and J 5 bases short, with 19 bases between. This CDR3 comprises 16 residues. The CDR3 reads CASRGPNSGTTGELFF. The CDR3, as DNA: TGTGCCAGCAGAGGGCCGAACTCCGGGACAACCGGGGAGCTGTTTTTT.

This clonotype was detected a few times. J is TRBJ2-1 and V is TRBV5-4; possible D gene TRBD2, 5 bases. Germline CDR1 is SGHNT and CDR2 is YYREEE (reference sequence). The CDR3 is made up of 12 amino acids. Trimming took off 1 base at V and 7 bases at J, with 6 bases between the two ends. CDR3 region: CASSLTGNEQFF. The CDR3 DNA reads TGTGCCAGCAGCTTGACGGGGAATGAGCAGTTCTTC.